The 4 T cell receptor beta chains reported below all come from one sample, sequenced in a study of T cells in Graves' hyperthyroidism and ophthalmopathy. TCR beta CDR3 region amplification was performed from RNA transcripts. Primed by the HTBI set, a first-round RT-PCR was run on the TCR CDR3. TCRdb passed the multiplex PCR reads through MiXCR, listing each CDR3 protein once. Of under 350,000 distinct CDR3 sequences in the sample, around a sixth were seen once. Sequencing used blood. The receptors derive from a woman aged 45-65 years with Graves' hyperthyroidism.

Turning to this clonotype: A read error may produce the germline difference seen at one junction end. The genes are TRBV7-8 and TRBJ2-5; D might be TRBD1 or TRBD2, each matching 5 bases. This CDR3 comprises 15 residues. Germline V gene data show CDR1 as SGHVS and CDR2 as FQNEAQ. CDR3 residues: CASSRGRSGQEAQYF. The CDR3, as DNA: TGTGCCAGCAGCCGAGGCCGGAGCGGACAAGAGGCCCAGTACTTC.

This clonotype was observed many times. The chain has TRBV6-1 and TRBJ2-5; D not resolved. Germline CDR1 and CDR2: MNHNS and SASEGT. This CDR3 is built from 14 residues. V lost 6 bases and J lost 5, with 16 bases in between. CDR3 residues: CASRRTFFDETQYF. The CDR3 DNA sequence: TGTGCCAGCAGGCGCACATTTTTTGATGAGACCCAGTACTTC.

To note about this clonotype: A read error may explain this, as a much larger clone is one base away. V gene TRBV2 combines with J gene TRBJ1-2; the D gene is possibly TRBD1 (5 bases). Germline CDR1 SNHLY, CDR2 FYNNEI. The CDR3 runs 14 residues. CDR3 loop: CTSSDGGQAPGYTF. The CDR3 DNA reads TGTACCAGCAGTGACGGCGGACAAGCCCCTGGCTACACCTTC.

This clonotype showed up many times. This chain connects TRBV12-3 or TRBV12-4 to TRBJ1-1; D is uncertain. The CDR3 length is 14 residues. V shed 7 bases and J shed 2 bases, with 14 bases lying between them. CDR3 region: CASTRSGLNTEAFF. DNA of the CDR3: TGTGCCAGCACACGCTCGGGGTTAAACACTGAAGCTTTCTTT.